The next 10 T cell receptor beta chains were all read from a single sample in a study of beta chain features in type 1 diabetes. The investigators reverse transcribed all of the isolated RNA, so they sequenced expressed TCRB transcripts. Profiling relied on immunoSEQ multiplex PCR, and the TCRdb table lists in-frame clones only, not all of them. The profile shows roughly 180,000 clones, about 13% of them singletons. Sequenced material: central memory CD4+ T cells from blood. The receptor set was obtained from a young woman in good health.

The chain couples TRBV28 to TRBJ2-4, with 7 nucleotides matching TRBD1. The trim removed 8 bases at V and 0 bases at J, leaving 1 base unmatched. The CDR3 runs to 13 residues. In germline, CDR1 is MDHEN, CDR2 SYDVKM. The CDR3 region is CASRDRAKNIQYF. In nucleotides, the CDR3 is TGTGCCAGCCGGGACAGAGCCAAAAACATTCAGTACTTC.

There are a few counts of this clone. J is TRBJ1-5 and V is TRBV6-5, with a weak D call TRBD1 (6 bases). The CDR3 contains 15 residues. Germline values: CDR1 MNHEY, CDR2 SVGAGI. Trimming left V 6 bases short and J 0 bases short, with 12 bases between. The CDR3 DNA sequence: TGTGCCAGCAGCCAAGGACAGCTTAGCAATCAGCCCCAGCATTTT. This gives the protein CASSQGQLSNQPQHF.

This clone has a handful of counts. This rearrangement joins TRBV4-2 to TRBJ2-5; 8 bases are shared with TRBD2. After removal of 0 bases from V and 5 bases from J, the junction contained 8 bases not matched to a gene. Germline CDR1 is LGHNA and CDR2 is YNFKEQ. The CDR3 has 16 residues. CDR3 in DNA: TGTGCCAGCAGCCAAGAGAGGACTAGCAGTACGGAGACCCAGTACTTC. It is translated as CASSQERTSSTETQYF.

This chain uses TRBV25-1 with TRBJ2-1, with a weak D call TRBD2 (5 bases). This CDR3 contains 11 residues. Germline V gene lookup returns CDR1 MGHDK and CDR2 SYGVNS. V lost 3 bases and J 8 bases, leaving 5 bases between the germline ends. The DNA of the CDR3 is TGTGCCAGCAGTGAGGAGGATGAGCAGTTCTTC. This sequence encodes CASSEEDEQFF.

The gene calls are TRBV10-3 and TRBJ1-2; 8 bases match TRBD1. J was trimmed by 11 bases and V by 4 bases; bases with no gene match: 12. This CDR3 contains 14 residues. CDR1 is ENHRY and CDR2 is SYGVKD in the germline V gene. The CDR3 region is CAISGTGTGSRYTF. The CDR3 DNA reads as TGTGCCATCAGTGGGACCGGGACAGGATCTCGTTACACCTTC.

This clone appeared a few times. The CDR3 region has the DNA TGTGCCAGCAGCTTAACGACTAGGTGGATCGATGAGCAGTTCTTC. It is translated as CASSLTTRWIDEQFF. The chain recombines TRBV7-3 with TRBJ2-1; perhaps TRBD2 as D (6 bases). V lost 0 bases to trimming and J lost 8 bases, with 14 bases between them. The germline gives CDR1 SGHTA, CDR2 FQGTGA. This CDR3 is built from 15 residues.

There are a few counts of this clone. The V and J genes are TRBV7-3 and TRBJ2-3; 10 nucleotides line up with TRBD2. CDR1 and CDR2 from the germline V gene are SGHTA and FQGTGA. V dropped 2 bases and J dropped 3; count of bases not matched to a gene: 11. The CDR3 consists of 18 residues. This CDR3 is CASSLWPGRAGGTDTQYF. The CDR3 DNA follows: TGTGCCAGCAGCTTATGGCCCGGTCGAGCGGGAGGGACAGATACGCAGTATTTT.

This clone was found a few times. CDR3 loop: CASSRDREQETQYF. CDR3 in DNA: TGTGCCAGCTCACGGGACAGGGAACAAGAGACCCAGTACTTC. The rearrangement uses TRBV18 and TRBJ2-5; 9 positions agree with TRBD1. Germline trimming cut 4 bases from V and 2 bases from J; bases unmatched to any gene: 2. There are 14 residues in the CDR3. From germline, CDR1 is KGHSH and CDR2 LQKENI.

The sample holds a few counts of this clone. The DNA for the CDR3 is TGTGCCAGCAGTGTGGGAGCGGGAGTCACCGGGGAGCTGTTTTTT. It is translated as CASSVGAGVTGELFF. This sequence joins TRBV25-1 and TRBJ2-2; TRBD2 agrees at 8 bases. V was clipped by 4 bases and J by 4 bases; unmatched bases: 5. CDR3 size: 15 residues. From germline, CDR1 is MGHDK and CDR2 SYGVNS.

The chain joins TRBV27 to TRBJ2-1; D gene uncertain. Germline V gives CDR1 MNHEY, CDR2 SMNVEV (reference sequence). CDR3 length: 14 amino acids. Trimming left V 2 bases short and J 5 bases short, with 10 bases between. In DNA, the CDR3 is TGTGCCAGCAGTTTAAGACTGATTAACAATGAGCAGTTCTTC. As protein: CASSLRLINNEQFF.